Below are 2 T cell receptor beta chains sequenced from a single sample in a study of CD8 T cells in Susac syndrome. Reverse transcription of roughly 0.45 to 1 ug RNA was performed with random hexamers. TCRdb itself ran the immunoSEQ multiplex PCR reads through MiXCR, one entry per CDR3 protein. This sample has 150,000 to 200,000 distinct CDR3 sequences, with nearly 97% found just once. The source material was CD4+ T cells from PBMCs. Receptors were obtained from a human donor with multiple sclerosis.

Points on this clonotype: At one end, the junction sequence differs from germline, possibly due to a read error. The chain is built from TRBV20-1 and TRBJ1-2; the D is unclear. Germline lookup yields CDR1 DFQATT and CDR2 SNEGSKA (reference sequence). This CDR3 region has 20 residues. CDR3 residues: CSARGSRLRLSDVPLYGYTF. CDR3 DNA sequence: TGCAGTGCAAGAGGGAGTAGGCTCCGTCTCTCTGACGTCCCACTCTATGGCTACACCTTC.

The chain employs TRBV20-1 and TRBJ2-3, with a tentative D call TRBD2 (5 bases). The length of the CDR3 is 11 residues. CDR1 is DFQATT, CDR2 SNEGSKA, per germline (reference sequence). The V end was cut by 5 bases, the J end by 6 bases, with 9 bases between. The CDR3 DNA follows: TGCAGTGCTCTTCGAGGGGATACGCAGTATTTT. Its translation: CSALRGDTQYF.